This TCR beta chain was documented in a study of monozygotic twins with inflammatory bowel disease. Study-level points and caveats: Especially with disease activity, IBD patients shared fewer clonotypes with others than healthy twins did.

Points on this clonotype: Its antigen is not identified.

Donors each gave roughly 2.5 ml of blood. Total RNA was isolated from whole blood without T cell sorting. The authors ran two nested PCRs of about 16 and 10 cycles on TCRalpha and TCRbeta cDNA. From its re-call of the 5' RACE reads, TCRdb lists each CDR3 protein once, without DNA. The sample features some 330,000 distinct CDR3 sequences, with 5.6% in its top ten. The length of the CDR3 is 13 residues. Germline V CDR1 and CDR2: SEHNR, FQNEAQ (reference sequence). The sample consisted of blood. This rearrangement joins TRBV7-9 to TRBJ2-5; TCRdb selects TRBD1, and the lack of DNA leaves this call unchecked. The clonotype was recovered from a human donor with ulcerative colitis or Crohn's disease, or a healthy co-twin of an affected twin (not recorded which). CDR3 amino acids: CASSLAGGETQYF. Complete variable domain (other parts from reference TRBV7-9 and TRBJ2-5): DTGVSQNPRHKITKRGQNVTFRCDPISEHNRLYWYRQTLGQGPEFLTYFQNEAQLEKSRLLSDRFSAERPKGSFSTLEIQRTEQGDSAMYLCASSLAGGETQYFGPGTRLLVL.